This paragraph reports one T cell receptor (beta chain). Its antigen is unknown. Focal radiation and CTLA-4 blockade (ipilimumab) were tested in chemo-refractory metastatic non-small-cell lung cancer patients. Sequencing used immunoSEQ multiplex PCR; TCRdb keeps in-frame clones, though not all of them. The sample has tens of thousands of clones, under 85% seen once. This record belongs to a study of radiotherapy plus CTLA-4 blockade in lung cancer. Overall study results and limits: Blood-borne expansion of tumor-derived TCR clones followed radiotherapy plus ipilimumab.

Germline CDR1 WSHSY, CDR2 SAAADI. The CDR3 totals 13 residues. Trimming removed 2 bases at V and 3 bases at J, with 2 bases between. This TCR came from a human donor with non-small cell lung cancer who had stable disease on radiotherapy plus ipilimumab. The input for sequencing was peripheral blood, taken from a patient treated with radiotherapy plus ipilimumab. The J gene is TRBJ1-6, the V gene TRBV10-2; no definite D call. The CDR3 loop reads CASSEDYNSPLHF. In DNA form, the CDR3 reads TGCGCCAGCAGTGAGGACTATAATTCACCCCTCCACTTT.